Detailed here is one T cell receptor beta chain. Its matching antigen is unknown. This entry is derived from a study of OX40 agonist ivuxolimab in advanced cancers. Study-wide results and limits: Average numbers of expanded clones were greater in CD8+ T cells than in CD4+. Nonresponders, in some cases, also had low normalized T-cell clonal expansion.

Repertoires were generated with immunoSEQ multiplex PCR, while TCRdb's copy carries only in-frame clones and drops some. The table includes about 90,000 clones, roughly 93% detected once. It was autoimmune disease history or systemic immunosuppression that excluded patients. Germline V lookup: CDR1 SGHTA, CDR2 FQGNSA. With 5 bases clipped from V and 6 bases from J, the junction kept 4 bases outside the gene matches. The CDR3 is made up of 15 amino acids. This clonotype originated in an adult with an advanced solid tumor such as melanoma, head and neck, liver or kidney cancer. Sequenced material: CD4+ or CD8+ T cells sorted from blood, taken in a trial of the OX40 agonist ivuxolimab. The V and J genes are TRBV7-2 and TRBJ2-7, with 16 bases lining up with TRBD2. The CDR3: CASSRGLAGGAEQYF. In nucleotides, the CDR3 is TGTGCCAGCAGCCGGGGACTAGCGGGAGGGGCCGAGCAGTACTTC.